The clone carrying this TCR beta chain was seen many times. This sample was included in a study of T-cell memory formation after mild COVID-19. The CDR3 spans 14 residues. Trimming stripped 6 bases from V and 5 bases from J, with 16 bases between. Germline V CDR1 and CDR2: KGHSH, LQKENI. MiXCR, applied by TCRdb to the 5' RACE reads, yields one record per CDR3 protein. The repertoire holds 100,000 to 150,000 distinct CDR3 sequences, over 15% seen once, with approximately 5.2% in the top ten. The J gene is TRBJ1-1, the V gene TRBV18; D gene unclear. This clonotype was obtained from a man in his late teens or twenties who had mild COVID-19 (a few samples of this study predate the infection). Cell type and time point are not known. Sequenced: PBMCs or a T cell subset sorted from them (not recorded which). The CDR3 is CASSSSLEGTEAFF. DNA of the CDR3: TGTGCCAGCTCTTCATCACTGGAGGGAACTGAAGCTTTCTTT.